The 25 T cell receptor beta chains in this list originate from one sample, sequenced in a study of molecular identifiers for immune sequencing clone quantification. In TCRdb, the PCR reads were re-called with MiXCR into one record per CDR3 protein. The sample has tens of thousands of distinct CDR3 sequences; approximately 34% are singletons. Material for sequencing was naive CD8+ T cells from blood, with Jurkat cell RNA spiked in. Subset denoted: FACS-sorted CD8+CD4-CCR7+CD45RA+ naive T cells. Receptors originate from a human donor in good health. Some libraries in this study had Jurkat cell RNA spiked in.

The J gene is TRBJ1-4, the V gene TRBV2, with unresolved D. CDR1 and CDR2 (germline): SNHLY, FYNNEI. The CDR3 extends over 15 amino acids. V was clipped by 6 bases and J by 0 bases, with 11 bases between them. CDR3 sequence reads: CASRGPEATNEKLFF. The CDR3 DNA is TGTGCCAGCAGGGGCCCGGAGGCAACTAATGAAAAACTGTTTTTT.

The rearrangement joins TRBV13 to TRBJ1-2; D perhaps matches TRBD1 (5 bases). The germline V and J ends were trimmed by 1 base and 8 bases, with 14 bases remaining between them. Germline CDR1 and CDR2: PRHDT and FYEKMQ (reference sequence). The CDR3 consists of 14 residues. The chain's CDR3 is CASSLDLGEKGYTF. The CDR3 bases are TGTGCCAGCAGCTTAGATTTGGGGGAGAAAGGCTACACCTTC.

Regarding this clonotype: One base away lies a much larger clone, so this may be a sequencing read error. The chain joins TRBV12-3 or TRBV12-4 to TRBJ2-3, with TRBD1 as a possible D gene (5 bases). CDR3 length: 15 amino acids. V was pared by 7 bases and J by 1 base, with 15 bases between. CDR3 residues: CASTPREGGTDTQYF. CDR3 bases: TGTGCCAGCACCCCAAGGGAAGGGGGCACAGATACGCAGTATTTT.

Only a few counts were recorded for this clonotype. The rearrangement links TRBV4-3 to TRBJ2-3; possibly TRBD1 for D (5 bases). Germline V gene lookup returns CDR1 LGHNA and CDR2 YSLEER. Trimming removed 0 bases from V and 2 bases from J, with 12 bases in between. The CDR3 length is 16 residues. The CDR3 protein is CASSQEPQGPTDTQYF. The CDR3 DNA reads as TGCGCCAGCAGCCAAGAACCCCAGGGCCCCACAGATACGCAGTATTTT.

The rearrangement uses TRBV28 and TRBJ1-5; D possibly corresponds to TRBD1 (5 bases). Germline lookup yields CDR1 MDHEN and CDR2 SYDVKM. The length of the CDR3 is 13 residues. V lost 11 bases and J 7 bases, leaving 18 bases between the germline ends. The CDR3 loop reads CASSGGTGQPQHF. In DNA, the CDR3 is TGTGCCTCGTCCGGGGGAACGGGGCAGCCCCAGCATTTT.

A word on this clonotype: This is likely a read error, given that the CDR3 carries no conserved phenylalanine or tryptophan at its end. Written as DNA, the CDR3 is TGTGCCAGCCATCAGACTAGCGGGGTCGGCGAGCAGTACTCC. It specifies CASHQTSGVGEQYS. The genes are TRBV2 and TRBJ2-7; 11 nucleotides agree with TRBD2. This CDR3 has 14 residues. Looked up from germline, CDR1 is SNHLY and CDR2 is FYNNEI. With V trimmed by 8 bases and J by 6 bases, 9 bases remained unmatched.

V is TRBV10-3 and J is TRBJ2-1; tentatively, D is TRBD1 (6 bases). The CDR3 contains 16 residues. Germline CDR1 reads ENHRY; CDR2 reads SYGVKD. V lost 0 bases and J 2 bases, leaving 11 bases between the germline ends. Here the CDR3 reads CAISESEQGTYNEQFF. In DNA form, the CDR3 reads TGTGCCATCAGTGAGTCGGAACAGGGAACCTACAATGAGCAGTTCTTC.

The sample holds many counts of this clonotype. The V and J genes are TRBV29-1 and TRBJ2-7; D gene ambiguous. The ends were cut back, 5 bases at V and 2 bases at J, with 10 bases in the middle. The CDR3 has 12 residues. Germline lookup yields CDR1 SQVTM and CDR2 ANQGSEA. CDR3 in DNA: TGCAGCGTTAAACCTACTACCTACGAGCAGTACTTC. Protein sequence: CSVKPTTYEQYF.

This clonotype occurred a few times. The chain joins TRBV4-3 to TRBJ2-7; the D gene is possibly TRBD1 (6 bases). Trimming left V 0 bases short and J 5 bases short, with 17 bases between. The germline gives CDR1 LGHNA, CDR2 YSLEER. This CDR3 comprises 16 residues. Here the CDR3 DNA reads TGCGCCAGCAGCCAAGAAATGCAGGGGTTCGCCAACGAGCAGTACTTC. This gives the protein CASSQEMQGFANEQYF.

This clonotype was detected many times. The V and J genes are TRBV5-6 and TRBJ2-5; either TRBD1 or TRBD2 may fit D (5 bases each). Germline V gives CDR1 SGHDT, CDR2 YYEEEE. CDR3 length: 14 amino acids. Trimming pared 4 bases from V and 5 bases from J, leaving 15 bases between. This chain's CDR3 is CASSPGRLIETQYF. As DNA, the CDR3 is TGTGCCAGCAGCCCGGGACGACTCATTGAGACCCAGTACTTC.

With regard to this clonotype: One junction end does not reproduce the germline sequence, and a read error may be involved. This CDR3 reads CASSYTTGTTGELYF. The CDR3 DNA reads TGTGCCAGCAGTTACACTACAGGAACTACCGGGGAGCTGTATTTT. The J gene is TRBJ2-2, the V gene TRBV6-5; either TRBD1 or TRBD2 may fit D (5 bases each). The CDR3 contains 15 residues. Per germline, CDR1 MNHEY and CDR2 SVGAGI.

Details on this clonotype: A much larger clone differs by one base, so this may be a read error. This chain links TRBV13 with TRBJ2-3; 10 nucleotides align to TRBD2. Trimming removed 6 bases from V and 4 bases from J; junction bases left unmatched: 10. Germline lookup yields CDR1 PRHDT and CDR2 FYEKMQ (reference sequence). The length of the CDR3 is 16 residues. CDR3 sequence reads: CASRGPSGRVADTQYF. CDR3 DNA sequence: TGTGCCAGCAGGGGGCCTAGCGGGAGAGTAGCAGATACGCAGTATTTT.

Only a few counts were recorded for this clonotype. In DNA form, the CDR3 reads TGTGCCAGCAGACCATTGGGACAACATAATCAGCCCCAGCATTTT. Protein product: CASRPLGQHNQPQHF. This sequence joins TRBV28 and TRBJ1-5, with D possibly TRBD1 on 6 matching bases. Germline lookup yields CDR1 MDHEN and CDR2 SYDVKM. The CDR3 consists of 15 residues. Between the trimmed V and J ends, which lost 6 bases and 4 bases, there was a span of 16 bases.

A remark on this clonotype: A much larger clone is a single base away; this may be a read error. CDR3 in DNA: TGTGCCAGCAGCTTATCCGGGATCGAGCAGTACTTC. Translation gives CASSLSGIEQYF. The rearrangement joins TRBV7-2 to TRBJ2-7; TRBD2 might be the D (5 bases). This CDR3 spans 12 amino acids. The germline V gene has CDR1 SGHTA and CDR2 FQGNSA. V was clipped by 2 bases and J by 6 bases, with 8 bases between them.

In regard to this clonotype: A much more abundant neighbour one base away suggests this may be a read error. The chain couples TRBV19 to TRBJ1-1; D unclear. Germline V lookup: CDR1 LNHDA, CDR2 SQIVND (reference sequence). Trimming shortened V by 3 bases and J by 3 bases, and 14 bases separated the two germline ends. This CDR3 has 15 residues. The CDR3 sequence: CASSILHLTDTEAFF. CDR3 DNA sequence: TGTGCCAGTAGTATTCTCCATCTCACGGACACTGAAGCTTTCTTT.

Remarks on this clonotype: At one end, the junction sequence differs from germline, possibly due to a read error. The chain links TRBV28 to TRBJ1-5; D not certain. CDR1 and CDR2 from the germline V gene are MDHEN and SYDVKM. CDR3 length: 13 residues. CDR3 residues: CASCLIGSQPQLF. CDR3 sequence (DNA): TGTGCCAGCTGTTTAATCGGGAGTCAGCCCCAGCTTTTT.

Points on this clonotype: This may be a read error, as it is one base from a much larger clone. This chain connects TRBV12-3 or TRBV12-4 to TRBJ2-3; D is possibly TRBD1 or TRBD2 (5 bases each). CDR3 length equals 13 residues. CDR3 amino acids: CSSSWDGTDTQYF. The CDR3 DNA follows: TGTTCCAGCAGTTGGGACGGCACAGATACGCAGTATTTT.

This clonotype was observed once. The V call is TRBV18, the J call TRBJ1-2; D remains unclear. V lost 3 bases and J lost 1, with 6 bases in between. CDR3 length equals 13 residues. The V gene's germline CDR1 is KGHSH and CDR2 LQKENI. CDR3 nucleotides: TGTGCCAGCTCACCTACAAGTAACTATGGCTACACCTTC. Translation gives CASSPTSNYGYTF. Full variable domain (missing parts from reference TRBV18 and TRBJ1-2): NAGVMQNPRHLVRRRGQEARLRCSPMKGHSHVYWYRQLPEEGLKFMVYLQKENIIDESGMPKERFSAEFPKEGPSILRIQQVVRGDSAAYFCASSPTSNYGYTFGSGTRLTVV.

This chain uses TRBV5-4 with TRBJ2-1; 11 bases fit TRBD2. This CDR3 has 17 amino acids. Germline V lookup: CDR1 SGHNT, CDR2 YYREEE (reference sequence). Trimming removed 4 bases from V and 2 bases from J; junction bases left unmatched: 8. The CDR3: CASSLGGLAGPYNEQFF. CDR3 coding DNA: TGTGCCAGCAGCCTTGGCGGACTAGCGGGTCCCTACAATGAGCAGTTCTTC.

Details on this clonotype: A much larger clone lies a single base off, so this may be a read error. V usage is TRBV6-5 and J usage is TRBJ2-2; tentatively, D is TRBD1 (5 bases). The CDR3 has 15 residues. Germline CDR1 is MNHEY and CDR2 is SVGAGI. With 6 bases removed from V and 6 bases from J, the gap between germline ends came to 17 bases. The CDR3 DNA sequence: TGTGCCAGCAGACCCCAGGCAGGGTTCGCCGGGGAGCTGTTTTTT. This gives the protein CASRPQAGFAGELFF.

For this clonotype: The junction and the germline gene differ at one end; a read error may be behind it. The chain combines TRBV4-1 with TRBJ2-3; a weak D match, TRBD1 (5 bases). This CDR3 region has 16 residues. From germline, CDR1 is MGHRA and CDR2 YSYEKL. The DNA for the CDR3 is TGCGCCTGCAGCCCCCAAAGGGGCATAAGCACAGATACGCAGTATTTT. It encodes CACSPQRGISTDTQYF.

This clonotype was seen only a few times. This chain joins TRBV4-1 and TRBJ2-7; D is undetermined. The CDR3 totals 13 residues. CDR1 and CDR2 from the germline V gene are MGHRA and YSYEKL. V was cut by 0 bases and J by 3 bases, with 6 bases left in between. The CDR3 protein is CASSQEPVYEQYF. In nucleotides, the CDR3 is TGCGCCAGCAGCCAAGAACCAGTCTACGAGCAGTACTTC.

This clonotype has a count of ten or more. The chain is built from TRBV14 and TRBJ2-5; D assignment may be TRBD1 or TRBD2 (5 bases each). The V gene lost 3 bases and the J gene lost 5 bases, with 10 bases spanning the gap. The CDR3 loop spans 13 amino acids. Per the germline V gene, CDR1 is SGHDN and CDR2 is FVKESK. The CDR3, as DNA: TGTGCCAGCAGCCAGTGGGGGACGGAGACCCAGTACTTC. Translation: CASSQWGTETQYF.

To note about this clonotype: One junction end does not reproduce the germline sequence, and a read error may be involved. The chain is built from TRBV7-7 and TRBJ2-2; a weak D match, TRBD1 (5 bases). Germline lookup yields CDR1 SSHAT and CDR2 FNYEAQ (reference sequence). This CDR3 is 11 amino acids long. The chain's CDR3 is CASSPGGELFF. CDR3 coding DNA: TGTGCTAGCAGCCCAGGGGGGGAGCTGTTTTTT. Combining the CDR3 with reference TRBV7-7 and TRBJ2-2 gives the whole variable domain GAGVSQSPRYKVTKRGQDVTLRCDPISSHATLYWYQQALGQGPEFLTYFNYEAQPDKSGLPSDRFSAERPEGSISTLTIQRTEQRDSAMYRCASSPGGELFFGEGSRLTVL.

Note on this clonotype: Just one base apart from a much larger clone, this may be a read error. CDR3 loop: CASGFTGGMNTEAFF. The CDR3 DNA follows: TGTGCCAGCGGTTTTACAGGGGGGATGAACACTGAAGCTTTCTTT. The J gene is TRBJ1-1, the V gene TRBV7-9; 8 nucleotides agree with TRBD1. The CDR3 runs 15 residues. V was pared by 8 bases and J by 0 bases, with 8 bases of the junction left unmatched. Looked up from germline, CDR1 is SEHNR and CDR2 is FQNEAQ (reference sequence).